Included here is one T cell receptor (beta chain) sequence, with context. Its target antigen remains unknown. One base away there is no much larger clone; base qualities are not given. This entry belongs to a study of blood T cell repertoires in COVID-19 (dated by TCRdb to about 2020). Notes on the research overall: The collaborator samples originated in the United States, Italy and Spain and spanned the acute and convalescent phases of COVID-19. The material from the prospective study consisted of cDNA or gDNA derived from T cells, B-cell-depleted T cells, or PBMCs. Deeply sampled blood TCRbeta repertoires from subjects exposed to, actively infected with, or recovered from COVID-19 were included in the dataset. The repertoires were made available in a free public database intended to serve as a resource for research on the immune response to SARS-CoV-2. The samples were drawn from the first 160 participants of the ongoing ImmuneRACE study and from about 1,200 subjects provided by 6 global collaborators. The sample metadata nearly always contained a de-identified subject ID, COVID-19 status, age in years and sex. Where available, HLA class I and class II types were obtained from metadata supplied by the sample provider rather than from assay-based typing.

Collaborating institutions collected whole blood in K2EDTA tubes following their own protocols. For TCRbeta analysis, collaborators shipped samples in one of three forms: frozen whole blood, isolated PBMCs, or DNA extracted from either of those sample types. The immunoSEQ Assay, a bias-controlled multiplex PCR, was used to amplify TCRbeta CDR3 regions from genomic DNA. On the study's bioinformatics: Within the assay, amplification of reference gene primers was used to estimate how many nucleated cells each sample contained. To quantify the absolute abundance of each unique TCRbeta CDR3 rearrangement, sequence reads were collapsed and filtered. For each sample, productive Simpson clonality was calculated as the square root of Simpson's diversity index across productive rearrangements. The immuneACCESS repertoire file appears here via TCRdb, limited to in-frame rearrangements. These files lack a portion of the clones; in checked studies, under half of the deficit traces to unresolved V genes, and the cause of the others is not known. The V and J calls and clone size are taken from that table; D and trimming were inferred from the DNA. The sample records 150,000 to 200,000 clones, about four fifths of which are singletons. Of the sample, approximately 2.6% falls within the top ten clones.

CDR1 and CDR2, looked up from the germline V gene, are SQVTM and ANQGSEA. V is pruned by 4 bases and J by 0 bases, leaving 12 bases of the junction without a gene match. The CDR3, cysteine through phenylalanine, is 17 amino acids long. Of all the DNA, just the CDR3 is kept, 51 bases in frame from base 1. Points the paper makes about the study in general: The quantity of clinical and demographic metadata differed by source and by participant and was supplied without curation.

Recombination joined TRBV29-1 with TRBJ2-1; 7 of the junction bases match TRBD2. This TCR was recovered from a human donor with acute or convalescent COVID-19. The donor label of this sample is uncertain. Sequencing input: peripheral blood. The nucleotide sequence reads as follows: TGCAGCGTTGTAGACATCCGGCGGGAGAGCTCCTACAATGAGCAGTTCTTC. This is translated as CSVVDIRRESSYNEQFF.